The present entry profiles one TCR beta chain with its context. The germline gives CDR1 SGDLS, CDR2 YYNGEE. The J segment lost 3 bases and the V segment lost 0 bases, leaving 3 bases of the junction unmatched. The CDR3 is 15 amino acids. This sample was included in a study of blood T cell repertoires in COVID-19. On the study more broadly: Collection of acute and convalescent COVID-19 samples took place in the United States, Italy and Spain. Nucleic acid was either cDNA or gDNA, and it came from T cells, B-cell-depleted T cells, or PBMCs.

Per the original data handling: The authors estimated nucleated cell counts from reference gene primer amplification. Profiled with immunoSEQ multiplex PCR; TCRdb holds only in-frame clones, not every one. The DNA was the basis for D and trimming; V, J and clone size are from that table. The sample carries tens of thousands of clones, about 88% recorded once. The receptor was isolated from a man between 65 and 80 years old with acute or convalescent COVID-19. The material sequenced was peripheral blood. This chain connects TRBV9 to TRBJ1-3, with 7 nucleotides matching TRBD1. The CDR3 sequence: CASSVVPGGGNTIYF. CDR3 in DNA: TGTGCCAGCAGCGTAGTACCAGGGGGTGGAAACACCATATATTTT.